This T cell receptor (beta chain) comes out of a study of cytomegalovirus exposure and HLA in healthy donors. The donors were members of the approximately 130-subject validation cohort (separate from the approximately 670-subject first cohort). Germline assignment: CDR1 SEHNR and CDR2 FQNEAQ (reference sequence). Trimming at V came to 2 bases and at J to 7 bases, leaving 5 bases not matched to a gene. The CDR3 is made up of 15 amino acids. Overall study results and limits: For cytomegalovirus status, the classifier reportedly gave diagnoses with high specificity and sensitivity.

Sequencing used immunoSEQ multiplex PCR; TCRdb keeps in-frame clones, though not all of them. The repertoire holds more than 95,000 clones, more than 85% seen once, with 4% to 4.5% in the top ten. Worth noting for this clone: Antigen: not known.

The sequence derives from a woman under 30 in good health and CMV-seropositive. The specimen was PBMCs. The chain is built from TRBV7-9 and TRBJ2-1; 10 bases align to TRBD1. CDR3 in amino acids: CASSLSRDRGNEQFF. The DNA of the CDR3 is TGTGCCAGCAGCTTATCGCGGGACAGGGGTAATGAGCAGTTCTTC.